Listed below are T cell receptor beta chains from one sample, sequenced in a study of T cell therapy after organ transplantation. Their cognate antigens are unknown. This table comes from immunoSEQ multiplex PCR, and its TCRdb copy is limited to in-frame clones, with some not included. Among more than 15,000 clones, 85% were seen once, and the ten largest hold 25% to 40%. Specimen: CD8+ T cells from blood, collected after autologous CMV-specific T cell therapy. Receptors were obtained from a human patient who had received a solid organ transplant and had CMV disease. The T cells may partly be graft donor cells. CDR3s include the opening cysteine and the closing phenylalanine or tryptophan.

j_gene	v_gene	CDR3aa
TRBJ1-1	TRBV18	CASSPPEGAGTEAFF
TRBJ2-1	TRBV4-1	CASSHLTGAPDLSSYNEQFF
TRBJ1-5	TRBV6-5	CASSYGHHSNQPQHF
NA	TRBV29-1	CSVEDGTDYEQYF
TRBJ1-4	TRBV13	CASTTGTGAITNEKLFF
TRBJ2-7	TRBV5-1	CASSFRRVYEQYF
TRBJ1-2	TRBV19	CASSIVRGAGYGYTF
TRBJ1-5	TRBV30	CAWSPQDSNQPQHF
TRBJ1-6	TRBV5-4	CASSEQGSLGVALHF
TRBJ1-4	TRBV6-1	CASSEGLESEKLFF
TRBJ1-1	TRBV10-3	CAISGWDRSTEAFF